The 20 T cell receptor beta chains below come from one sample, sequenced in a study of cytotoxic CD8 clonotypes in ibrutinib-treated CLL. Sequencing was performed with immunoSEQ multiplex PCR; in TCRdb, only in-frame clones are kept and a portion is missing. The sample shows about 300,000 clones, over 55% of them seen only once. The sample here was PBMCs, taken after 36 months of ibrutinib treatment. The receptors derive from a human donor with chronic lymphocytic leukemia.

The chain links TRBV10-3 to TRBJ2-7, with D perhaps matching TRBD1 (6 bases). CDR1 is ENHRY, CDR2 SYGVKD, per germline. Trimming removed 0 bases at V and 1 base at J, with 10 bases between. The CDR3 totals 15 residues. The DNA of the CDR3 is TGTGCCATCAGTGAGTCGGGGGCGGGTTCCTACGAGCAGTACTTC. Translated, it gives CAISESGAGSYEQYF.

This chain links TRBV11-2 with TRBJ2-7; 8 bases align to TRBD2. There are 15 residues in the CDR3. V trimming: 2 bases; J trimming: 5 bases; junction bases outside the gene matches: 8. Germline assignment: CDR1 SGHAT and CDR2 FQNNGV. The CDR3 DNA is TGTGCCAGCAGCTTATTGAACGGGAGGGCCAACGAGCAGTACTTC. Its translation: CASSLLNGRANEQYF.

The chain has TRBV19 and TRBJ2-3, with TRBD2 matching 10 bases. There are 14 residues in the CDR3. Trimming took 6 bases from V and 2 from J; bases not matched to a gene: 2. Germline loops: CDR1 LNHDA, CDR2 SQIVND (reference sequence). The CDR3 reads CASRLAGATDTQYF. DNA of the CDR3: TGTGCCAGTAGGCTAGCGGGGGCCACAGATACGCAGTATTTT.

This clone was seen only a few times. The rearrangement joins TRBV10-3 to TRBJ2-3; D perhaps matches TRBD2 (5 bases). Trimming shortened V by 3 bases and J by 2 bases, and 12 bases separated the two germline ends. Germline assignment: CDR1 ENHRY and CDR2 SYGVKD. The CDR3 has 15 residues. The CDR3 region has the DNA TGTGCCATCAGTGACAATCCGGGGAACACAGATACGCAGTATTTT. Translated: CAISDNPGNTDTQYF.

This chain joins TRBV11-2 and TRBJ2-5, with TRBD2 as a possible D gene (7 bases). The germline V gene encodes CDR1 SGHAT and CDR2 FQNNGV. The CDR3 length is 15 residues. The V end was cut by 2 bases, the J end by 5 bases, with 15 bases between. CDR3 DNA: TGTGCCAGCAGCTTATACTTGGGAGGGGGGGAGACCCAGTACTTC. Translated, it gives CASSLYLGGGETQYF.

J is TRBJ1-2 and V is TRBV7-2; D uncertain. Trimming stripped 3 bases from V and 6 bases from J, with 8 bases between. Germline V gene sequence: CDR1 SGHTA, CDR2 FQGNSA. The CDR3 runs 12 residues. The CDR3 DNA reads as TGTGCCAGCAGCTTTGGAAATGATGGCTACACCTTC. Translated, it gives CASSFGNDGYTF.

The CDR3 spells CASSLVGLANEKLFF. The CDR3 coding sequence is TGTGCCAGCAGCTTAGTCGGGTTGGCTAATGAAAAACTGTTTTTT. The chain has TRBV11-2 and TRBJ1-4; D not certain. Trimming removed 1 base at V and 3 bases at J, with 9 bases between. CDR1 SGHAT and CDR2 FQNNGV come from the germline V gene. This CDR3 is built from 15 residues.

This chain links TRBV7-8 with TRBJ1-2; D ambiguous. The CDR3 runs to 15 residues. CDR1 and CDR2 (germline): SGHVS, FQNEAQ. Trimming stripped 2 bases from V and 4 bases from J, with 14 bases between. The CDR3 spells CASSLIQRSTYGYTF. As DNA, the CDR3 is TGTGCCAGCAGCTTAATACAGAGGTCTACCTATGGCTACACCTTC.

This chain links TRBV25-1 with TRBJ2-7; 8 positions match TRBD1. The CDR3 covers 15 residues. From germline, CDR1 is MGHDK and CDR2 SYGVNS. Trimming at V came to 3 bases and at J to 6 bases, leaving 10 bases not matched to a gene. CDR3 DNA sequence: TGTGCCAGCAGTGATAAACAGGGGGGTCGGGTCGAGCAGTACTTC. Its translation: CASSDKQGGRVEQYF.

In DNA form, the CDR3 reads TGCGCCAGCAAACCGGGACAGGGGTTTAGGATTAATGAAAAACTGTTTTTT. Its protein product is CASKPGQGFRINEKLFF. V is TRBV4-1 and J is TRBJ1-4, with 10 bases fitting TRBD1. The CDR3 runs 17 residues. The V gene end was trimmed by 7 bases and the J gene end by 4 bases; junction bases not matched to a gene: 12. Germline CDR1 and CDR2: MGHRA and YSYEKL.

V gene TRBV5-1 combines with J gene TRBJ1-6; D is unresolved. Trimming removed 4 bases from V and 0 bases from J, with 11 bases in between. Germline values: CDR1 SGHRS, CDR2 YFSETQ. The CDR3 runs 16 residues. The CDR3 DNA reads as TGCGCCAGCAGCCCGGACGTGAGCTCCTATAATTCACCCCTCCACTTT. The encoded protein is CASSPDVSSYNSPLHF.

V gene TRBV29-1 combines with J gene TRBJ2-7; 7 bases are shared with TRBD1. This CDR3 is 13 amino acids long. Trimming removed 7 bases from V and 3 bases from J; junction bases left unmatched: 9. Germline V lookup: CDR1 SQVTM, CDR2 ANQGSEA. In nucleotides, the CDR3 is TGCAGCGCCCTACAGGGGTCCGACTACGAGCAGTACTTC. Its protein product is CSALQGSDYEQYF.

J is TRBJ2-1 and V is TRBV25-1; the match to TRBD1 covers 7 bases. V was clipped by 5 bases and J by 6 bases; unmatched bases: 10. Germline V gives CDR1 MGHDK, CDR2 SYGVNS. The CDR3 extends over 15 amino acids. The CDR3 loop is CASSLLGDSGNEQFF. DNA for the CDR3: TGTGCCAGCAGTCTCCTTGGGGACAGTGGCAATGAGCAGTTCTTC. Full variable domain (rest looked up from reference TRBV25-1 and TRBJ2-1): EADIYQTPRYLVIGTGKKITLECSQTMGHDKMYWYQQDPGMELHLIHYSYGVNSTEKGDLSSESTVSRIRTEHFPLTLESARPSHTSQYLCASSLLGDSGNEQFFGPGTRLTVL.

This sequence joins TRBV11-2 and TRBJ2-1; D not certain. With 2 bases removed from V and 8 bases from J, the gap between germline ends came to 7 bases. This CDR3 is 12 amino acids long. Germline assignment: CDR1 SGHAT and CDR2 FQNNGV. As DNA, the CDR3 is TGTGCCAGCAGCTTAAACCCCCATGAGCAGTTCTTC. Its translation: CASSLNPHEQFF.

The chain recombines TRBV13 with TRBJ2-7; TRBD2 agrees at 10 bases. Germline V CDR1 and CDR2: PRHDT, FYEKMQ (reference sequence). Losses at the gene ends were 2 bases for V and 3 bases for J; bases not matched to a gene: 13. The CDR3 runs to 18 residues. The DNA for the CDR3 is TGTGCCAGCAGCTTATACGGGGAAGAAGCGGGAGGGCTCTACGAGCAGTACTTC. This gives the protein CASSLYGEEAGGLYEQYF.

The rearrangement links TRBV29-1 to TRBJ2-7; TRBD1 matches at 10 bases. CDR1 is SQVTM, CDR2 ANQGSEA, per germline. The junction had 2 bases not matched to a gene; V was cut back by 3 bases and J by 6 bases. This CDR3 is 12 amino acids long. The DNA for the CDR3 is TGCAGCGTTGACCGGGACAGGGGCGAGCAGTACTTC. Encoded protein: CSVDRDRGEQYF.

The gene calls are TRBV2 and TRBJ1-4; 9 bases are a match to TRBD1. Germline CDR1 and CDR2: SNHLY and FYNNEI. This CDR3 is 18 amino acids long. V dropped 5 bases and J dropped 0; count of bases not matched to a gene: 10. CDR3 DNA sequence: TGTGCCAGCAGTCAGTACCCGGGACAGGGAACAACTAATGAAAAACTGTTTTTT. Encoded protein: CASSQYPGQGTTNEKLFF.

The CDR3 protein is CASSRTSGRVNTEAFF. The CDR3 nucleotides are TGTGCCAGCAGCCGGACCTCAGGGAGGGTGAACACTGAAGCTTTCTTT. V gene TRBV7-9 combines with J gene TRBJ1-1, with a tentative D call TRBD1 (5 bases). The CDR3 totals 16 residues. CDR1 is SEHNR, CDR2 FQNEAQ, per germline (reference sequence). The germline V and J ends were trimmed by 5 bases and 0 bases, with 16 bases remaining between them.

The sample holds one count of this clone. The chain has TRBV9 and TRBJ2-4, with 15 bases lining up with TRBD2. After removal of 0 bases from V and 3 bases from J, the junction contained 10 bases not matched to a gene. This CDR3 comprises 20 residues. CDR1 SGDLS and CDR2 YYNGEE come from the germline V gene. This CDR3 is CASSVGGLAGGIVDKNIQYF. CDR3 DNA: TGTGCCAGCAGCGTAGGGGGACTAGCGGGAGGAATTGTGGACAAAAACATTCAGTACTTC.

This chain uses TRBV2 with TRBJ1-1; 9 bases are a match to TRBD1. CDR3 size: 13 residues. Germline-derived CDR1 and CDR2 are SNHLY and FYNNEI. With 6 bases clipped from V and 4 bases from J, the junction kept 3 bases outside the gene matches. The chain's CDR3 is CASRDRGSTEAFF. The CDR3 bases are TGTGCCAGCAGAGACAGGGGGAGCACTGAAGCTTTCTTT. The whole variable domain, filled in from reference TRBV2 and TRBJ1-1, reads EPEVTQTPSHQVTQMGQEVILRCVPISNHLYFYWYRQILGQKVEFLVSFYNNEISEKSEIFDDQFSVERPDGSNFTLKIRSTKLEDSAMYFCASRDRGSTEAFFGQGTRLTVV.